A selection of T cell receptor beta chains follows, all from one sample in a study of shared clonotypes between healthy human individuals. Only in-frame clones appear in the TCRdb table, and some are missing; sequencing was by immunoSEQ multiplex PCR. The data hold hundreds of thousands of clones, with roughly 77% observed a single time. Material: PBMCs. Source of these receptors: a woman between 40 and 50 years old in good health. Some clones in this sample may be carry-over from other donors' samples. Both conserved end residues are trimmed from each CDR3. D genes are given only for firm matches. Expanded clones get a size class; other rows say once, few or many, or leave the size out.

TRBJ2-2 | NA | NA | TRBV12-1 | ASSFAGELF
TRBJ2-7 | TRBD2 | NA | TRBV19 | ASSQTSGRVNEQY
TRBJ2-7 | TRBD1 | NA | TRBV2 | ASSEIRGMFEQY
TRBJ1-1 | NA | NA | TRBV5-1 | ASRGSAEAF
TRBJ2-2 | NA | NA | TRBV28 | ASNPSLASGELF
TRBJ2-7 | TRBD2 | NA | TRBV5-1 | ASSPRTSGSSYEQY
TRBJ1-2 | TRBD1 | NA | TRBV28 | ASSEQTGVA
TRBJ2-7 | NA | NA | TRBV7-9 | ASHGTGWYEQY
TRBJ1-1 | NA | once | TRBV5-1 | ASSLEQVGTEAF
TRBJ2-6 | NA | NA | TRBV19 | ASSLSGANVLT
TRBJ1-5 | TRBD1 | NA | TRBV10-3 | AISHVPGQGPKSYSNQPQH
TRBJ2-3 | NA | NA | TRBV30 | AWSVMASPDTQY
TRBJ2-2 | TRBD2 | few | TRBV28 | ASRSSGRIVTGELF
TRBJ2-2 | TRBD1 | NA | TRBV28 | ASSRHRDRGLTNTGELF
TRBJ2-5 | NA | NA | TRBV20-1 | SAGGEETQY
TRBJ2-1 | NA | NA | TRBV5-1 | ASSSSPGAGNEQF
TRBJ2-1 | NA | NA | TRBV10-2 | ASSDPGFSYNEQF
TRBJ2-3 | NA | NA | TRBV7-9 | ASSFRDTDTQY
TRBJ2-3 | NA | NA | TRBV5-1 | ASSLVVTRTDTQY
TRBJ2-3 | TRBD2 | NA | TRBV18 | ASSVRLAESTDTQY
NA | TRBD1 | NA | TRBV29-1 | SVEGQAKYEQY
TRBJ2-5 | TRBD2 | NA | TRBV2 | ASSILAGAPGTQY
TRBJ1-5 | NA | NA | TRBV21-1 | ASSTPLGQGNRYSNQPQH
TRBJ1-4 | NA | NA | TRBV5-1 | ASSLDGLREKLF
TRBJ1-5 | NA | NA | TRBV30 | AWSPGLGSNQPQH
TRBJ2-1 | TRBD2 | NA | TRBV28 | ASSSVRYLRELYEQF
TRBJ1-1 | NA | NA | TRBV2 | ASSGVEGNTEAF
TRBJ2-2 | TRBD1 | NA | TRBV18 | ASSQGQEYTGELF
TRBJ1-4 | NA | NA | TRBV28 | ASSPFVRAVEKLF
TRBJ2-1 | NA | NA | TRBV7-8 | ASSLGGLGNEQF
TRBJ2-5 | TRBD2 | many | TRBV7-2 | ASSLVGLAETQY